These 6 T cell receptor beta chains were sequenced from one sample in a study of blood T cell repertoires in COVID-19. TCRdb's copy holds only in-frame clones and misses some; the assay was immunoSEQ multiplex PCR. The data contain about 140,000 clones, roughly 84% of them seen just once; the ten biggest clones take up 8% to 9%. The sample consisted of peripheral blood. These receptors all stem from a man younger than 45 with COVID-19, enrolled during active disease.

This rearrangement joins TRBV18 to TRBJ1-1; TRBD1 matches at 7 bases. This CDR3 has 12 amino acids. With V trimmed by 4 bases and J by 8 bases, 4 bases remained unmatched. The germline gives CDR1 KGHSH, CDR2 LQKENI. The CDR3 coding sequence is TGTGCCAGCTCACGACTGACAGGGGAAGCTTTCTTT. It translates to CASSRLTGEAFF.

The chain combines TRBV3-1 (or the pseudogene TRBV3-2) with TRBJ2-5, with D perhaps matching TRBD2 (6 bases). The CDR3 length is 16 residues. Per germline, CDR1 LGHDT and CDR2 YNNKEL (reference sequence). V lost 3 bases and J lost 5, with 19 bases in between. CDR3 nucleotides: TGTGCCAGCAGCCAGACTAGTCTTGGTATTTGGGAGACCCAGTACTTC. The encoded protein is CASSQTSLGIWETQYF.

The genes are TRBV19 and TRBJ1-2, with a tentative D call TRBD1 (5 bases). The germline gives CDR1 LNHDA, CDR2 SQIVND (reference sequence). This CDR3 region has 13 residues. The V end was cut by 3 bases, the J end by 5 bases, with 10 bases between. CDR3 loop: CASSIGTWYGYTF. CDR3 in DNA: TGTGCCAGTAGTATCGGGACTTGGTATGGCTACACCTTC.

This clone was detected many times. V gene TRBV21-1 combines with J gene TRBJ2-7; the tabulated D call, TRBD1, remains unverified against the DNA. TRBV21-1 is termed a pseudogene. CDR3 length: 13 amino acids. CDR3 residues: CASTAGSWDEQYF. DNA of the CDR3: TGTGCCAGCACAGCAGGGTCCTGGGACGAGCAGTACTTC.

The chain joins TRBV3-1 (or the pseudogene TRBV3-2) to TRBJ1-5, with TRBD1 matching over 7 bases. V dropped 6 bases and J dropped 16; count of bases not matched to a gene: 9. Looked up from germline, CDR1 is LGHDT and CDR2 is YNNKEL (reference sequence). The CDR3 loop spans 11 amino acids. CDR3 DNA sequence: TGTGCCAGCAGAGGGGGACAGACCCTCCATTTT. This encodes CASRGGQTLHF.

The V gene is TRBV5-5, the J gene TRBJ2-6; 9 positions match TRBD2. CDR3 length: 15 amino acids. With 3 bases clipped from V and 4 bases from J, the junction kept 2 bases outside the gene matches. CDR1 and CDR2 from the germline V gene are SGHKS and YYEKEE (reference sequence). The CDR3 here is CASSSGLAGANVLTF. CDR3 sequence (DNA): TGTGCCAGCAGCTCTGGACTAGCGGGGGCCAACGTCCTGACTTTC.